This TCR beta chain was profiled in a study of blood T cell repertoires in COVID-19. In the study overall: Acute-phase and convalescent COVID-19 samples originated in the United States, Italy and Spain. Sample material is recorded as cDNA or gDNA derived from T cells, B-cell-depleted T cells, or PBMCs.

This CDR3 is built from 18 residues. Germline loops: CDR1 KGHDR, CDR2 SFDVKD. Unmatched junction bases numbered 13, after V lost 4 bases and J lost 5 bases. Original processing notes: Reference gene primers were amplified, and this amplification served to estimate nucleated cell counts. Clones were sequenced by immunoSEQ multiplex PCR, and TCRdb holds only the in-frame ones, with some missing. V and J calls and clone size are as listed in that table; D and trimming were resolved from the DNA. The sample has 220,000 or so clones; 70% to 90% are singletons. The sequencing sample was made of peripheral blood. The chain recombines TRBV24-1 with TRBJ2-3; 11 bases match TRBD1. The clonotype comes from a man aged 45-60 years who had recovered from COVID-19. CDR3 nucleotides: TGTGCCACCAGTGACCCCACATGGACAGGGGGCCAGGGAGATACGCAGTATTTT. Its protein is CATSDPTWTGGQGDTQYF.